The 13 T cell receptor beta chains below all came from one sample that was sequenced in a study of CD8 T cells in Susac syndrome. A quantity of about 0.5 to 1 ug RNA underwent reverse transcription using random hexamers. Each CDR3 protein is one row after TCRdb ran MiXCR on the immunoSEQ multiplex PCR reads. The top ten clones hold less than 0.11% of a sample with about 240,000 distinct CDR3 sequences, approximately 95% of them seen once. Specimen: CD4+ T cells from PBMCs. The receptors stem from a human donor with Susac syndrome.

This chain uses TRBV20-1 with TRBJ2-3; TRBD1 or TRBD2 may be the D gene (5 bases each). Germline V gene sequence: CDR1 DFQATT, CDR2 SNEGSKA (reference sequence). V was cut by 5 bases and J by 6 bases, with 15 bases left in between. The CDR3 consists of 13 residues. CDR3 sequence (DNA): TGCAGTGCTTACCCCCCGGGGCAGGATACGCAGTATTTT. This gives the protein CSAYPPGQDTQYF.

This chain links TRBV11-2 with TRBJ2-7; tentative D call: TRBD2 (7 bases). V was pared by 4 bases and J by 6 bases, with 22 bases between. Germline V gene data show CDR1 as SGHAT and CDR2 as FQNNGV. This CDR3 contains 16 residues. The CDR3 loop reads CASSSLRGLATLEQYF. The CDR3 bases are TGTGCCAGCAGCTCCTTGCGGGGGCTAGCAACCCTCGAGCAGTACTTC.

This chain uses TRBV3-1 with TRBJ2-5; D ambiguous. CDR3 length: 16 amino acids. Germline V lookup: CDR1 LGHDT, CDR2 YNNKEL (reference sequence). V lost 1 base and J lost 0, with 12 bases in between. The CDR3 loop is CASSQGNAAYQETQYF. CDR3 sequence (DNA): TGTGCCAGCAGCCAAGGCAACGCGGCGTACCAAGAGACCCAGTACTTC.

V and J are TRBV12-3 or TRBV12-4 and TRBJ2-7; 14 bases fit TRBD2. V lost 6 bases and J lost 3; bases outside the gene matches: 10. The CDR3 runs to 17 residues. The CDR3 loop is CASSRGTSGSVSYEQYF. The CDR3 DNA is TGTGCCAGCAGCCGAGGGACTAGCGGGAGCGTCAGCTACGAGCAGTACTTC.

J is TRBJ1-1 and V is TRBV5-1; the D is unclear. Germline values: CDR1 SGHRS, CDR2 YFSETQ. Between the trimmed V and J ends, which lost 0 bases and 3 bases, there was a span of 3 bases. The CDR3 length is 12 residues. CDR3 loop: CASSLADTEAFF. In DNA, the CDR3 is TGCGCCAGCAGCTTGGCAGACACTGAAGCTTTCTTT.

The chain uses TRBV4-1 and TRBJ2-7; TRBD1 matches 10 bases. There are 15 residues in the CDR3. Trimming at V came to 6 bases and at J to 7 bases, leaving 12 bases not matched to a gene. CDR1 and CDR2 (germline): MGHRA, YSYEKL. As DNA, the CDR3 is TGCGCCAGCAGTGGGACAGGGGCCCCCGTCCTGGAGCAGTACTTC. As protein: CASSGTGAPVLEQYF.

The chain joins TRBV11-2 to TRBJ1-2; a weak D match, TRBD1 (6 bases). Germline-derived CDR1 and CDR2 are SGHAT and FQNNGV. The germline V and J ends were trimmed by 0 bases and 4 bases, with 12 bases remaining between them. This CDR3 has 15 amino acids. This CDR3 is CASSLEVLDSYGYTF. The CDR3 bases are TGTGCCAGCAGCTTAGAGGTGCTGGACAGCTATGGCTACACCTTC.

The chain is built from TRBV4-1 and TRBJ2-2; 8 bases align to TRBD1. CDR3 length: 17 residues. Per the germline V gene, CDR1 is MGHRA and CDR2 is YSYEKL. Unmatched junction bases numbered 12, after V lost 4 bases and J lost 5 bases. The CDR3 sequence is CASSRGGGQGRTGELFF. The DNA of the CDR3 is TGCGCCAGCAGCCGGGGAGGTGGACAGGGAAGGACCGGGGAGCTGTTTTTT.

The V and J genes are TRBV6-1 and TRBJ2-5; TRBD2 agrees at 7 bases. CDR1 and CDR2 from the germline V gene are MNHNS and SASEGT. The CDR3 runs 15 residues. V gave up 4 bases and J gave up 5 bases; unmatched junction bases: 10. For the CDR3, the DNA is TGTGCCAGCAGTGGGGAGACTAGCCTAGCGGAGACCCAGTACTTC. It translates to CASSGETSLAETQYF.

The chain links TRBV6-6 to TRBJ2-5; D uncertain. The V gene's germline CDR1 is MNHNY and CDR2 SVGAGI (reference sequence). Trimming stripped 5 bases from V and 9 bases from J, with 10 bases between. This CDR3 region has 11 residues. CDR3 in DNA: TGTGCCAGCAGTCACGGTGAGGCCCAGTACTTC. Translation gives CASSHGEAQYF.

The chain is built from TRBV19 and TRBJ2-5; unclear D gene. Per the germline V gene, CDR1 is LNHDA and CDR2 is SQIVND (reference sequence). The V and J ends lost 5 bases and 1 base respectively, with 8 bases between them. This CDR3 region has 13 residues. The CDR3 sequence is CASSEVIQETQYF. The CDR3 DNA is TGTGCCAGTAGTGAGGTGATCCAAGAGACCCAGTACTTC.

The genes are TRBV20-1 and TRBJ1-5; TRBD1 matches 7 bases. There are 14 residues in the CDR3. The trim removed 3 bases at V and 6 bases at J, leaving 8 bases unmatched. Looked up from germline, CDR1 is DFQATT and CDR2 is SNEGSKA (reference sequence). Here the CDR3 DNA reads TGCAGTGCTAGGGGACAGTCAGTTGCTCAGCCCCAGCATTTT. This encodes CSARGQSVAQPQHF.

The chain has TRBV27 and TRBJ2-5, with 7 bases fitting TRBD1. The CDR3 extends over 15 amino acids. Germline V CDR1 and CDR2: MNHEY, SMNVEV (reference sequence). The ends lost 5 bases at V and 5 bases at J; junction bases unmatched: 11. The CDR3 is CASSHGQGEYETQYF. The CDR3 DNA is TGTGCCAGCAGTCACGGCCAGGGGGAGTACGAGACCCAGTACTTC.